The 32 T cell receptor beta chains given below trace back to one sample, sequenced in a study of blood T cell repertoires in COVID-19. TCRdb's table, derived via immunoSEQ multiplex PCR, lists solely in-frame clones and lacks some. This sample has 150,000 to 250,000 clones, with roughly 80% found just once. Sequenced input: PBMCs or T cells enriched from blood (not recorded which). These TCRs come from a man aged 40-55 years who had recovered from COVID-19.

V is TRBV4-1 and J is TRBJ2-2; D is unclear. The V gene lost 0 bases and the J gene lost 2 bases, with 10 bases spanning the gap. The CDR3 sequence is 16 residues long. Germline loops: CDR1 MGHRA, CDR2 YSYEKL. In nucleotides, the CDR3 is TGCGCCAGCAGCCAAGAGCCCCAGGTAAACACCGGGGAGCTGTTTTTT. It yields the protein CASSQEPQVNTGELFF.

This sequence joins TRBV20-1 and TRBJ1-3; tentative D call: TRBD1 (5 bases). In germline, CDR1 is DFQATT, CDR2 SNEGSKA (reference sequence). The ends were cut back, 3 bases at V and 4 bases at J, with 16 bases in the middle. The CDR3 runs 15 residues. CDR3 region: CSASTGPGLGNTIYF. CDR3 nucleotide sequence: TGCAGTGCTAGTACAGGACCCGGGTTGGGAAACACCATATATTTT.

The count of this clone is one. CDR3 sequence reads: CAWSSPRDEQYF. CDR3 nucleotides: TGTGCCTGGAGTTCCCCCCGGGACGAGCAGTACTTC. V and J are TRBV30 and TRBJ2-7; D uncertain. CDR1 GTSNPN and CDR2 SVGIG come from the germline V gene (reference sequence). Trimming shortened V by 2 bases and J by 5 bases, and 10 bases separated the two germline ends. The CDR3 is made up of 12 amino acids.

This chain uses TRBV3-1 (or the pseudogene TRBV3-2) with TRBJ2-5; TRBD2 agrees at 10 bases. The CDR3 extends over 15 amino acids. Per germline, CDR1 LGHDT and CDR2 YNNKEL (reference sequence). Trimming took 5 bases from V and 2 from J; bases not matched to a gene: 5. In nucleotides, the CDR3 is TGTGCCAGCAGCTCCCGGACTAGCGGACAAGAGACCCAGTACTTC. Protein sequence: CASSSRTSGQETQYF.

The chain links TRBV19 to TRBJ2-6; 8 bases are shared with TRBD1. The ends lost 3 bases at V and 12 bases at J; junction bases unmatched: 7. CDR3 length: 14 residues. Looked up from germline, CDR1 is LNHDA and CDR2 is SQIVND (reference sequence). CDR3 region: CASSMDRVGSVLTF. The CDR3 coding sequence is TGTGCCAGTAGTATGGACAGGGTTGGGTCCGTCCTGACTTTC.

V gene TRBV3-1 (or the pseudogene TRBV3-2) combines with J gene TRBJ2-1; 12 nucleotides agree with TRBD2. Per the germline V gene, CDR1 is LGHDT and CDR2 is YNNKEL (reference sequence). J gave up 13 bases and V 0 bases, and 13 bases lay outside the gene matches. This CDR3 contains 17 residues. This CDR3 reads CASSQDSSLAGGPIQFF. In DNA form, the CDR3 reads TGTGCCAGCAGCCAAGATAGTAGTCTAGCGGGGGGGCCGATCCAGTTCTTC.

This clone has more than one count but fewer than ten. The chain employs TRBV28 and TRBJ1-1; 11 bases are shared with TRBD1. V was pared by 6 bases and J by 3 bases, with 12 bases of the junction left unmatched. CDR1 and CDR2 (germline): MDHEN, SYDVKM. The length of the CDR3 is 17 residues. The CDR3 DNA sequence: TGTGCCAGCAGCCTGGGACAGGGGGGATTTAAGGACACTGAAGCTTTCTTT. It encodes CASSLGQGGFKDTEAFF.

In its sample, this clone was seen a few times. This chain uses TRBV6-6 with TRBJ2-7; D possibly corresponds to TRBD1 (6 bases). This CDR3 spans 15 amino acids. Germline assignment: CDR1 MNHNY and CDR2 SVGAGI (reference sequence). V lost 0 bases and J lost 2, with 11 bases in between. The CDR3 DNA sequence: TGTGCCAGCAGTTACTCGACCAGGGGACCCTACGAGCAGTACTTC. The encoded protein is CASSYSTRGPYEQYF.

This clone was counted once. V gene TRBV20-1 combines with J gene TRBJ1-4, with D perhaps TRBD1 (5 bases). Germline-derived CDR1 and CDR2 are DFQATT and SNEGSKA (reference sequence). V was trimmed by 3 bases and J by 0 bases, leaving 23 bases between them. The CDR3 is 19 amino acids. The CDR3 sequence is CSASPRGRPMGSTNEKLFF. DNA of the CDR3: TGCAGTGCTAGTCCAAGGGGCAGGCCGATGGGCTCAACTAATGAAAAACTGTTTTTT.

The V call is TRBV5-1, the J call TRBJ1-3; 8 bases fit TRBD1. Germline values: CDR1 SGHRS, CDR2 YFSETQ. CDR3 size: 16 residues. V was clipped by 0 bases and J by 4 bases; unmatched bases: 6. DNA for the CDR3: TGCGCCAGCAGCTTGGCGACAGGGGCTGGAGGAAACACCATATATTTT. Translated: CASSLATGAGGNTIYF. The whole variable domain, remainder taken from reference TRBV5-1 and TRBJ1-3, is KAGVTQTPRYLIKTRGQQVTLSCSPISGHRSVSWYQQTPGQGLQFLFEYFSETQRNKGNFPGRFSGRQFSNSRSEMNVSTLELGDSALYLCASSLATGAGGNTIYFGEGSWLTVV.

The chain links TRBV9 to TRBJ1-2, with D possibly matching TRBD1 (6 bases). There are 15 residues in the CDR3. Per germline, CDR1 SGDLS and CDR2 YYNGEE. V was clipped by 0 bases and J by 3 bases, with 12 bases between them. The CDR3 DNA reads as TGTGCCAGCAGCGTAGGTGGGGGCGCGTACTATGGCTACACCTTC. Translating it yields CASSVGGGAYYGYTF.

V is TRBV21-1 and J is TRBJ1-1; the D call in the table, TRBD1, was not verified against the DNA. TRBV21-1 is a pseudogene locus. The CDR3 loop spans 12 amino acids. CDR3 DNA: TGTGCCAGCAGCCGGAGACAGCCCGAAGCTTTCTTT. It codes for CASSRRQPEAFF.

The rearrangement uses TRBV7-9 and TRBJ1-6; possible D gene TRBD1, 5 bases. Deletions cut 4 bases from V and 10 bases from J, with 14 bases between. The length of the CDR3 is 14 residues. CDR1 is SEHNR, CDR2 FQNEAQ, per germline (reference sequence). CDR3 in DNA: TGTGCCAGCAGCTCAACAGGAGAGGTGTCACCCCTCCACTTT. Its translation is CASSSTGEVSPLHF.

This clone turned up a few times. The J gene is TRBJ1-5, the V gene TRBV15; the match to TRBD1 covers 8 bases. CDR1 is LNHNV, CDR2 YYDKDF, per germline (reference sequence). J lost 3 bases, V lost 8 bases, and 9 bases had no gene match. This CDR3 has 15 residues. CDR3 protein: CATSVGGQVNQPQHF. The CDR3 nucleotides read TGTGCCACCTCTGTCGGGGGACAGGTCAATCAGCCCCAGCATTTT.

The chain has TRBV6-5 and TRBJ1-1, with a weak D call TRBD1 (6 bases). Germline V gene data show CDR1 as MNHEY and CDR2 as SVGAGI. CDR3 length: 13 residues. V was pared by 3 bases and J by 8 bases, with 13 bases between. For the CDR3, the DNA is TGTGCCAGCAGTTATCAGGGGATCGAGGAAGCTTTCTTT. Protein sequence: CASSYQGIEEAFF.

CDR3 sequence (DNA): TGTGCCAGCAGCTTTTTCGGGGGAGAAGAGACCCAGTACTTC. Translating it yields CASSFFGGEETQYF. J is TRBJ2-5 and V is TRBV7-9, with a possible D match to TRBD2 (6 bases). The germline V and J ends were trimmed by 3 bases and 3 bases, with 11 bases remaining between them. CDR1 and CDR2 (germline): SEHNR, FQNEAQ (reference sequence). CDR3 length: 14 residues.

The chain employs TRBV6-1 and TRBJ2-4, with D hard to call. The CDR3 sequence is 15 residues long. V was shortened by 1 base and J by 0 bases, with 7 bases between the two germline ends. Germline CDR1 and CDR2: MNHNS and SASEGT. For the CDR3, the DNA is TGTGCCAGCAGTGAAGAGTACTTAGCCAAAAACATTCAGTACTTC. As protein: CASSEEYLAKNIQYF.

The chain uses TRBV18 and TRBJ1-1, with 8 bases aligning to TRBD1. Germline V lookup: CDR1 KGHSH, CDR2 LQKENI. V was pared by 0 bases and J by 4 bases, with 7 bases of the junction left unmatched. The CDR3 has 16 residues. This chain's CDR3 is CASSPPQGALGTEAFF. As DNA, the CDR3 is TGTGCCAGCTCACCACCGCAGGGGGCGTTGGGCACTGAAGCTTTCTTT.

This chain connects TRBV6-5 to TRBJ2-1; 12 bases are shared with TRBD2. V trimming: 5 bases; J trimming: 4 bases; junction bases outside the gene matches: 3. The CDR3 spans 15 residues. Germline V gene sequence: CDR1 MNHEY, CDR2 SVGAGI. The CDR3: CASSQLAGGYNEQFF. CDR3 DNA sequence: TGTGCCAGCAGTCAACTAGCGGGGGGTTACAATGAGCAGTTCTTC.

This clone has only one observation. The CDR3: CASSRDRVYSNQPQHF. The CDR3 region has the DNA TGTGCCAGCAGTCGGGACAGGGTCTATAGCAATCAGCCCCAGCATTTT. The chain has TRBV21-1 and TRBJ1-5; the table names TRBD1, a call not compared with the DNA. TRBV21-1 is a known pseudogene. The CDR3 contains 16 residues.

The chain couples TRBV5-4 to TRBJ1-1; TRBD1 aligns across 12 bases. The trim removed 4 bases at V and 3 bases at J, leaving 4 bases unmatched. Per germline, CDR1 SGHNT and CDR2 YYREEE (reference sequence). The CDR3 loop spans 15 amino acids. In nucleotides, the CDR3 is TGTGCCAGCAGCAAAGGGACAGGGGGCTACACTGAAGCTTTCTTT. The encoded protein is CASSKGTGGYTEAFF. Filled out from reference TRBV5-4 and TRBJ1-1, the complete variable domain reads ETGVTQSPTHLIKTRGQQVTLRCSSQSGHNTVSWYQQALGQGPQFIFQYYREEENGRGNFPPRFSGLQFPNYSSELNVNALELDDSALYLCASSKGTGGYTEAFFGQGTRLTVV.

V and J are TRBV19 and TRBJ1-2; TRBD1 agrees at 8 bases. The J segment lost 8 bases and the V segment lost 8 bases, leaving 7 bases of the junction unmatched. CDR3 length: 12 residues. The germline V gene encodes CDR1 LNHDA and CDR2 SQIVND (reference sequence). The CDR3 loop is CASQTGGQGYTF. CDR3 nucleotide sequence: TGTGCCAGTCAAACAGGGGGTCAAGGCTACACCTTC.

The chain is built from TRBV5-5 and TRBJ2-7, with 12 nucleotides matching TRBD2. Germline V gene sequence: CDR1 SGHKS, CDR2 YYEKEE (reference sequence). J was trimmed by 2 bases and V by 2 bases; bases with no gene match: 2. The CDR3 runs to 15 residues. The CDR3 sequence: CASSFTSGGPYEQYF. CDR3 DNA: TGTGCCAGCAGCTTTACTAGCGGGGGGCCCTACGAGCAGTACTTC. The full variable domain, with the rest looked up from reference TRBV5-5 and TRBJ2-7, is DAGVTQSPTHLIKTRGQQVTLRCSPISGHKSVSWYQQVLGQGPQFIFQYYEKEERGRGNFPDRFSARQFPNYSSELNVNALLLGDSALYLCASSFTSGGPYEQYFGPGTRLTVT.

The DNA of the CDR3 is TGTGCCATCAGACGGAGCGGGGATGTCTACGAGCAGTACTTC. Its protein product is CAIRRSGDVYEQYF. The V call is TRBV10-3, the J call TRBJ2-7; 7 bases match TRBD2. The CDR3 covers 14 residues. Germline CDR1 is ENHRY and CDR2 is SYGVKD. V shed 6 bases, J shed 3 bases, and the junction held 8 bases outside the gene matches.

This clone showed up many times. The CDR3 DNA reads as TGTGCCATCAGTGGTCGGACCGAACACAGGGTTGAAGCTGGTACCTATGGCTACACCTTC. It encodes CAISGRTEHRVEAGTYGYTF. The chain combines TRBV10-3 with TRBJ1-2; the D gene is possibly TRBD1 (6 bases). V gave up 4 bases and J gave up 4 bases, with 31 bases separating them. CDR3 length: 20 residues. CDR1 is ENHRY, CDR2 SYGVKD, per germline.

This chain links TRBV12-5 with TRBJ2-1; 7 bases line up with TRBD1. Germline assignment: CDR1 LGHNT and CDR2 FRNRAP. The CDR3 totals 15 residues. With V trimmed by 1 base and J by 5 bases, 5 bases remained unmatched. CDR3 sequence: CASGLGTGQHNEQFF. DNA of the CDR3: TGTGCTAGTGGTTTGGGGACAGGTCAACACAATGAGCAGTTCTTC.

This sequence joins TRBV19 and TRBJ2-4; perhaps TRBD1 as D (5 bases). V was cut by 2 bases and J by 1 base, with 15 bases left in between. The CDR3 is 17 amino acids. From germline, CDR1 is LNHDA and CDR2 SQIVND (reference sequence). CDR3 loop: CASSIRKGITAKNIQYF. The CDR3 DNA follows: TGTGCCAGTAGTATAAGGAAGGGGATCACGGCCAAAAACATTCAGTACTTC.

The J gene is TRBJ1-5, the V gene TRBV19; D is unclear. Germline CDR1 is LNHDA and CDR2 is SQIVND (reference sequence). Between the trimmed V and J ends, which lost 3 bases and 3 bases, there was a span of 12 bases. The CDR3 is made up of 15 amino acids. The CDR3 bases are TGTGCCAGTAGTATGAGAGCGGACTACAATCAGCCCCAGCATTTT. The encoded protein is CASSMRADYNQPQHF. The variable domain in full, completed from reference TRBV19 and TRBJ1-5, reads DGGITQSPKYLFRKEGQNVTLSCEQNLNHDAMYWYRQDPGQGLRLIYYSQIVNDFQKGDIAEGYSVSREKKESFPLTVTSAQKNPTAFYLCASSMRADYNQPQHFGDGTRLSIL.

The chain combines TRBV6-5 with TRBJ1-2; maybe TRBD1 (5 bases). This CDR3 is built from 15 residues. Germline CDR1 is MNHEY and CDR2 is SVGAGI. V dropped 6 bases and J dropped 4 bases, with 18 bases sitting between them. CDR3 coding DNA: TGTGCCAGCAGATCTTTCTTGGGGCCCGTCTATGGCTACACCTTC. This codes for CASRSFLGPVYGYTF.

This clone was counted a single time. The rearrangement uses TRBV6-5 and TRBJ2-7; 8 bases are a match to TRBD2. CDR3 length: 14 residues. Germline V lookup: CDR1 MNHEY, CDR2 SVGAGI. With 5 bases clipped from V and 2 bases from J, the junction kept 5 bases outside the gene matches. The CDR3 bases are TGTGCCAGCAGTAGGCGGGGGGATACCTACGAGCAGTACTTC. Translation gives CASSRRGDTYEQYF.

CDR3 DNA sequence: TGTGCCAGCAGTGAATGGGGGGGAGCCTATGGCTACACCTTC. Translated: CASSEWGGAYGYTF. The chain recombines TRBV25-1 with TRBJ1-2, with D tentatively TRBD1 (5 bases). Germline CDR1 and CDR2: MGHDK and SYGVNS. Trimming cost V 1 base and J 4 bases, with 10 bases left between them. The CDR3 loop spans 14 amino acids.

V is TRBV5-4 and J is TRBJ2-2; TRBD1 might be the D (7 bases). CDR1 SGHNT and CDR2 YYREEE come from the germline V gene (reference sequence). This CDR3 comprises 17 residues. Trimming pared 4 bases from V and 7 bases from J, leaving 23 bases between. CDR3 DNA sequence: TGTGCCAGCAGCCCGGGGACAGTGAATCTCGGGGGCGGGGAGCTGTTTTTT. It codes for CASSPGTVNLGGGELFF.